The 17 T cell receptor beta chains below come from one sample, sequenced in a study of blood T cell repertoires in COVID-19. The method was immunoSEQ multiplex PCR; TCRdb's version includes in-frame clones alone and lacks a portion of them. In the table there are around 330,000 clones, approximately 90% of which are singletons. Sequencing input: PBMCs or T cells enriched from blood (not recorded which). Receptors originate from a woman aged 40 to 50 who had recovered from COVID-19.

The chain is built from TRBV3-1 (or the pseudogene TRBV3-2) and TRBJ2-3; TRBD2 agrees at 9 bases. The trim removed 3 bases at V and 3 bases at J, leaving 7 bases unmatched. Germline loops: CDR1 LGHDT, CDR2 YNNKEL (reference sequence). The CDR3 extends over 16 amino acids. The CDR3 DNA is TGTGCCAGCAGCCAGTTAGCGGGAGAAGCGACAGATACGCAGTATTTT. Translated: CASSQLAGEATDTQYF.

The chain has TRBV4-3 and TRBJ2-3; no definite D call. The CDR3 covers 12 residues. V was trimmed by 3 bases and J by 6 bases, leaving 7 bases between them. Germline V gene sequence: CDR1 LGHNA, CDR2 YSLEER. This CDR3 reads CASSQTGDTQYF. CDR3 coding DNA: TGCGCCAGCAGCCAGACGGGTGATACGCAGTATTTT.

This chain connects TRBV24-1 to TRBJ2-3; D remains ambiguous. Trimming removed 5 bases from V and 5 bases from J, with 10 bases in between. This CDR3 contains 13 residues. The germline CDR1 and CDR2 sequences are KGHDR and SFDVKD. CDR3 residues: CATSVGAVDTQYF. CDR3 DNA: TGTGCCACCAGTGTTGGAGCCGTAGATACGCAGTATTTT.

The DNA of the CDR3 is TGCAGCGTTGCAATGGCTGATAGAGGCATACGCGAGCAGTACTTC. It translates to CSVAMADRGIREQYF. The chain employs TRBV29-1 and TRBJ2-7; D is unresolved. CDR1 SQVTM and CDR2 ANQGSEA come from the germline V gene. V was trimmed by 4 bases and J by 6 bases, leaving 22 bases between them. The CDR3 is 15 residues long.

The CDR3 region has the DNA TGCAGTGCTCGTGCAGGGGGCGGTATAGAGACCCAGTACTTC. As protein: CSARAGGGIETQYF. The gene calls are TRBV20-1 and TRBJ2-5; 8 positions match TRBD1. Germline values: CDR1 DFQATT, CDR2 SNEGSKA (reference sequence). V shed 5 bases, J shed 4 bases, and the junction held 9 bases outside the gene matches. The CDR3 has 14 amino acids.

This chain connects TRBV5-1 to TRBJ1-1; unclear D gene. Germline CDR1 SGHRS, CDR2 YFSETQ. V was pared by 2 bases and J by 2 bases, with 7 bases between. The CDR3 covers 13 residues. The CDR3 DNA follows: TGCGCCAGCAGCTTAAGACATAACACTGAAGCTTTCTTT. This gives the protein CASSLRHNTEAFF.

V usage is TRBV7-8 and J usage is TRBJ2-3; a possible D gene is TRBD2 (7 bases). The CDR3 contains 15 residues. Trimming took 3 bases from V and 4 from J, leaving 14 bases between them. Germline V gene data show CDR1 as SGHVS and CDR2 as FQNEAQ. The CDR3 DNA reads TGTGCCAGCAGCTTTCGGGGGGCGGGGTCAGATACGCAGTATTTT. Translating gives CASSFRGAGSDTQYF. The whole variable domain, remainder taken from reference TRBV7-8 and TRBJ2-3, is GAGVSQSPRYKVAKRGQDVALRCDPISGHVSLFWYQQALGQGPEFLTYFQNEAQLDKSGLPSDRFFAERPEGSVSTLKIQRTQQEDSAVYLCASSFRGAGSDTQYFGPGTRLTVL.

The chain uses TRBV29-1 and TRBJ2-5; 14 bases are shared with TRBD2. Per germline, CDR1 SQVTM and CDR2 ANQGSEA. The CDR3 is 17 amino acids. J was trimmed by 1 base and V by 6 bases; bases with no gene match: 10. The CDR3: CSVLRLAGGRVQETQYF. The DNA of the CDR3 is TGCAGCGTCCTTCGACTAGCGGGAGGGCGGGTCCAAGAGACCCAGTACTTC.

V and J are TRBV18 and TRBJ1-6; the match to TRBD1 covers 9 bases. V shed 2 bases and J 8 bases; nucleotides not matched to a gene: 1. Germline assignment: CDR1 KGHSH and CDR2 LQKENI. The CDR3 has 14 residues. The CDR3 DNA reads as TGTGCCAGCTCACCAGACAGGGGGGATTCACCCCTCCACTTT. Its translation is CASSPDRGDSPLHF.

The rearrangement links TRBV19 to TRBJ2-7, with D possibly being TRBD1 (6 bases). V was trimmed by 3 bases and J by 0 bases, leaving 12 bases between them. The germline V gene has CDR1 LNHDA and CDR2 SQIVND (reference sequence). The CDR3 spans 15 residues. The CDR3 DNA is TGTGCCAGTAGTATTGGGGGCGCTATCTCCTACGAGCAGTACTTC. Translating it yields CASSIGGAISYEQYF.

The gene calls are TRBV6-5 and TRBJ2-1, with TRBD2 matching 13 bases. The length of the CDR3 is 15 residues. Germline V gene sequence: CDR1 MNHEY, CDR2 SVGAGI. With 6 bases clipped from V and 8 bases from J, the junction kept 7 bases outside the gene matches. CDR3 sequence (DNA): TGTGCCAGCAGCCCCACTAGCGGGAGGGGGGATGAGCAGTTCTTC. Protein sequence: CASSPTSGRGDEQFF.

The chain recombines TRBV11-3 with TRBJ2-5, with 8 bases fitting TRBD1. The V gene's germline CDR1 is SGHNT and CDR2 YENEEA. The CDR3 has 15 amino acids. V shed 5 bases, J shed 2 bases, and the junction held 7 bases outside the gene matches. The CDR3 loop reads CASSARTGPQETQYF. The CDR3 DNA reads TGTGCCAGCAGCGCACGGACAGGGCCACAAGAGACCCAGTACTTC. Full variable domain (outside the CDR3, taken from reference TRBV11-3 and TRBJ2-5): EAGVVQSPRYKIIEKKQPVAFWCNPISGHNTLYWYLQNLGQGPELLIRYENEEAVDDSQLPKDRFSAERLKGVDSTLKIQPAELGDSAVYLCASSARTGPQETQYFGPGTRLLVL.

The chain links TRBV3-1 (or the pseudogene TRBV3-2) to TRBJ2-1; 7 bases match TRBD2. Germline V gene sequence: CDR1 LGHDT, CDR2 YNNKEL (reference sequence). This CDR3 contains 17 residues. J lost 2 bases, V lost 1 base, and 8 bases had no gene match. CDR3 DNA: TGTGCCAGCAGCCAAGGAAGACTAGCCCTGGCCTACAATGAGCAGTTCTTC. The encoded protein is CASSQGRLALAYNEQFF.

V and J are TRBV4-3 and TRBJ2-7; 9 positions agree with TRBD2. The ends lost 0 bases at V and 4 bases at J; junction bases unmatched: 13. Germline V gene sequence: CDR1 LGHNA, CDR2 YSLEER. This CDR3 comprises 18 residues. CDR3 in DNA: TGCGCCAGCAGCCAAGACTGGGTAGGCGGGGGGGCCACATACGAGCAGTACTTC. It codes for CASSQDWVGGGATYEQYF.

V is TRBV6-5 and J is TRBJ2-1, with D perhaps matching TRBD2 (5 bases). Germline CDR1 and CDR2: MNHEY and SVGAGI. The germline V and J ends were trimmed by 5 bases and 5 bases, with 13 bases remaining between them. The CDR3 sequence is 14 residues long. The CDR3 sequence: CASSMRMRDNEQFF. DNA for the CDR3: TGTGCCAGCAGTATGAGGATGCGGGACAATGAGCAGTTCTTC.

This clone was detected once. V and J are TRBV19 and TRBJ2-7, with TRBD1 matching over 8 bases. The CDR3 totals 13 residues. Germline values: CDR1 LNHDA, CDR2 SQIVND (reference sequence). After removal of 11 bases from V and 4 bases from J, the junction contained 10 bases not matched to a gene. The CDR3 region is CAFKSGTGYEQYF. CDR3 in DNA: TGTGCCTTTAAATCCGGGACAGGATACGAGCAGTACTTC.

The chain is built from TRBV19 and TRBJ2-3; D perhaps matches TRBD1 (5 bases). Germline loops: CDR1 LNHDA, CDR2 SQIVND (reference sequence). CDR3 size: 13 residues. Trimming pared 5 bases from V and 5 bases from J, leaving 11 bases between. CDR3 loop: CASSATGEDTQYF. CDR3 coding DNA: TGTGCCAGTAGTGCAACAGGTGAAGATACGCAGTATTTT. The entire variable domain, with the rest obtained from reference TRBV19 and TRBJ2-3, is as follows: DGGITQSPKYLFRKEGQNVTLSCEQNLNHDAMYWYRQDPGQGLRLIYYSQIVNDFQKGDIAEGYSVSREKKESFPLTVTSAQKNPTAFYLCASSATGEDTQYFGPGTRLTVL.